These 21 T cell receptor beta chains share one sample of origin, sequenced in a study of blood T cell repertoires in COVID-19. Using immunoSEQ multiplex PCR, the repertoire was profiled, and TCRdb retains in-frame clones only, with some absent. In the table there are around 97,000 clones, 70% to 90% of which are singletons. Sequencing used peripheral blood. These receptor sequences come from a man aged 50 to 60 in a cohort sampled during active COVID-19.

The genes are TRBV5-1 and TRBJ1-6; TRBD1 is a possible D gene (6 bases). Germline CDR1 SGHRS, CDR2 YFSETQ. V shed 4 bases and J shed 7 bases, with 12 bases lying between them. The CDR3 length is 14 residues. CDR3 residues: CASSLRTANSPLHF. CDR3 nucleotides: TGCGCCAGCAGCCTAAGGACAGCCAATTCACCCCTCCACTTT.

The CDR3 here is CASSQTGTGSTGELFF. The DNA of the CDR3 is TGTGCCAGCAGCCAAACGGGGACAGGGAGCACCGGGGAGCTGTTTTTT. V and J are TRBV7-9 and TRBJ2-2; TRBD1 agrees at 9 bases. The CDR3 contains 16 residues. Germline lookup yields CDR1 SEHNR and CDR2 FQNEAQ (reference sequence). Losses at the gene ends were 5 bases for V and 4 bases for J; bases not matched to a gene: 8. The full variable domain, rest sourced from reference TRBV7-9 and TRBJ2-2, is DTGVSQNPRHKITKRGQNVTFRCDPISEHNRLYWYRQTLGQGPEFLTYFQNEAQLEKSRLLSDRFSAERPKGSFSTLEIQRTEQGDSAMYLCASSQTGTGSTGELFFGEGSRLTVL.

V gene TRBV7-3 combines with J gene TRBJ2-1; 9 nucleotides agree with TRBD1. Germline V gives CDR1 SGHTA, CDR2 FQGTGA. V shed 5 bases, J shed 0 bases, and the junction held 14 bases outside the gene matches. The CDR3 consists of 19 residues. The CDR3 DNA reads TGTGCCAGCAGCCCACAGGGATCGACAGGGGGACGCTCCTACAATGAGCAGTTCTTC. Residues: CASSPQGSTGGRSYNEQFF.

The CDR3 region has the DNA TGTGCCAGCAGTGAAGCGTACAAGCCCCAGCATTTT. This sequence encodes CASSEAYKPQHF. The chain is built from TRBV6-1 and TRBJ1-5; no definite D call. Germline V CDR1 and CDR2: MNHNS, SASEGT. V shed 0 bases and J shed 8 bases, with 5 bases lying between them. The CDR3 totals 12 residues.

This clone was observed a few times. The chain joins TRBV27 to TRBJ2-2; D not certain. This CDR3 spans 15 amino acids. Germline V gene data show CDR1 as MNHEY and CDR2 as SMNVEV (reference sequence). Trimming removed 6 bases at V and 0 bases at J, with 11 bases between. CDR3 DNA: TGTGCCAGCAGCCGGGTCGCTGCGAACACCGGGGAGCTGTTTTTT. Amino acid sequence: CASSRVAANTGELFF.

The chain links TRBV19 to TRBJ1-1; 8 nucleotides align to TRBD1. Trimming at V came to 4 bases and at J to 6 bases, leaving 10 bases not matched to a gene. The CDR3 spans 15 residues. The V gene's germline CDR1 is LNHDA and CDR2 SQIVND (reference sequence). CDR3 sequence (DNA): TGTGCCAGTAGTACTCTGGACAGGGTTCGGGCTGAAGCTTTCTTT. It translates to CASSTLDRVRAEAFF.

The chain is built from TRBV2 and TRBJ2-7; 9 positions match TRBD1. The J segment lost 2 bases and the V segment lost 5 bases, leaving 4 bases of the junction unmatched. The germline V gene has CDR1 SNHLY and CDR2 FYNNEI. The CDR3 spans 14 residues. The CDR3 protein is CASSPGQGTYEQYV. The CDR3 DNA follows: TGTGCCAGCAGTCCGGGACAGGGCACCTACGAGCAGTACGTC.

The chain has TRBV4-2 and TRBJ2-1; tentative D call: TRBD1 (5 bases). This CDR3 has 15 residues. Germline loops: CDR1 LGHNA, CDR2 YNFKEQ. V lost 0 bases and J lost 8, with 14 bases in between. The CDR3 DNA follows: TGTGCCAGCAGCCAAGATGGGCAGGGCGGCGATGAGCAGTTCTTC. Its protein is CASSQDGQGGDEQFF.

CDR3 coding DNA: TGTGCCAGCTCACCATCCACAGGGCAATCCTACGAGCAGTACTTC. As protein: CASSPSTGQSYEQYF. This chain uses TRBV18 with TRBJ2-7; TRBD1 might be the D (6 bases). The CDR3 extends over 15 amino acids. Trimming removed 2 bases from V and 1 base from J, with 12 bases in between. The germline V gene encodes CDR1 KGHSH and CDR2 LQKENI.

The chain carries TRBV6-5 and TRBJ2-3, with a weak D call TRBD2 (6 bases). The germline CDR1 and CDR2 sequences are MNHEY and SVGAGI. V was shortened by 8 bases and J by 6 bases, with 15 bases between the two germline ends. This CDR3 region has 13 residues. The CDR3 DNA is TGTGCCAGCTTAGCGGCCACCCAGGATACGCAGTATTTT. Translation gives CASLAATQDTQYF.

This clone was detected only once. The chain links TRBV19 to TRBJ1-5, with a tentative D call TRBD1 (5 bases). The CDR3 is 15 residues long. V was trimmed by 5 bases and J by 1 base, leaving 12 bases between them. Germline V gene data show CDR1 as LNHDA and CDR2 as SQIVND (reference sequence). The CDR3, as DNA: TGTGCCAGTAGTTCCGGGGGAGGGAGCAATCAGCCCCAGCATTTT. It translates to CASSSGGGSNQPQHF.

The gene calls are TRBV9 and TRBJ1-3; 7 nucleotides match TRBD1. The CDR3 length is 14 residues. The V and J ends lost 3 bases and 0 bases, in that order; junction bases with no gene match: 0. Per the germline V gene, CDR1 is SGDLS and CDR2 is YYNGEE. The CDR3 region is CASSGQGSGNTIYF. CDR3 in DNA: TGTGCCAGCAGCGGACAGGGCTCTGGAAACACCATATATTTT.

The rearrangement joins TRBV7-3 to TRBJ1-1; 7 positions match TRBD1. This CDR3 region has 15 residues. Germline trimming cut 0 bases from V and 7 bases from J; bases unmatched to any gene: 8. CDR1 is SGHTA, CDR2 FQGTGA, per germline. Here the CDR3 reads CASSLTPWDRDEAFF. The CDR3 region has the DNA TGTGCCAGCAGCTTAACTCCGTGGGACAGAGATGAAGCTTTCTTT.

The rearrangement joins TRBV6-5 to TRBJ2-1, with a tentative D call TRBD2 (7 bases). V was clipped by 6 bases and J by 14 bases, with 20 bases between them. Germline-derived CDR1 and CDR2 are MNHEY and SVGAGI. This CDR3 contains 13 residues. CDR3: CASSINRGAREFF. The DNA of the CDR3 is TGTGCCAGCAGCATAAACCGGGGGGCTAGGGAGTTCTTC.

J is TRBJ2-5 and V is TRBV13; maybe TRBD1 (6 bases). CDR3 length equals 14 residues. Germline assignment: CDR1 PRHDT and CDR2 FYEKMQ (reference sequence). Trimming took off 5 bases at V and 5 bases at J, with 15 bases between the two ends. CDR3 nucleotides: TGTGCCAGCAGCCCCAGGGGCCAGGGGGAGACCCAGTACTTC. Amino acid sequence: CASSPRGQGETQYF.

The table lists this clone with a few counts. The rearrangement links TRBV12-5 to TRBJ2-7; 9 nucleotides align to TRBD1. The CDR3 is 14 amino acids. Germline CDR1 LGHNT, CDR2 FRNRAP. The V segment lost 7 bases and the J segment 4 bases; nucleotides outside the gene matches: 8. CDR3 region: CASARRDREYEQYF. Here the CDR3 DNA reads TGTGCTAGTGCCCGCCGGGACAGGGAATACGAGCAGTACTTC.

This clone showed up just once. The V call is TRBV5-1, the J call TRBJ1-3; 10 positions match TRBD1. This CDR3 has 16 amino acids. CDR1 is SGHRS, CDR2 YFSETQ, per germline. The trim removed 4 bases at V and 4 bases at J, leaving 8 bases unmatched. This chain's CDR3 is CASSARQGARGNTIYF. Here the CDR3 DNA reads TGCGCCAGCAGCGCCCGACAGGGGGCGAGGGGAAACACCATATATTTT.

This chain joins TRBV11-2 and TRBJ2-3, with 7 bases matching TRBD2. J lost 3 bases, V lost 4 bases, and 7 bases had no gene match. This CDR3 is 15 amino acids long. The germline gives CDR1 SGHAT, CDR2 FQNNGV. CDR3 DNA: TGTGCCAGCAGCTCAGGGTCCGGGAGGACAGATACGCAGTATTTT. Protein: CASSSGSGRTDTQYF.

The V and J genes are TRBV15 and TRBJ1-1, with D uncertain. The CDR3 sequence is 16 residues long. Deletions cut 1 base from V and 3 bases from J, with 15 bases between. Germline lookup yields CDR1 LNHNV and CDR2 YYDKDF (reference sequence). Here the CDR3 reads CATSRGAEGGYTEAFF. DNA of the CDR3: TGTGCCACCAGCAGAGGGGCTGAGGGAGGCTACACTGAAGCTTTCTTT.

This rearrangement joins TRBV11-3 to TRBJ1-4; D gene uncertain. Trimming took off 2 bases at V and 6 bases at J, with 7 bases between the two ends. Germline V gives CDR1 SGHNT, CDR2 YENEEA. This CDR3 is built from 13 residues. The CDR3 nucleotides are TGTGCCAGCAGCTTAATGGGCGATGAAAAACTGTTTTTT. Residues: CASSLMGDEKLFF.

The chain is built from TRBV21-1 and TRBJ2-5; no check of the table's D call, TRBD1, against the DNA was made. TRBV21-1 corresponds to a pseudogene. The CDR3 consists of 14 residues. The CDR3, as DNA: TGTGCCAGCAGCAGTCCTCAGGGGCCGGAGACCCAGTACTTC. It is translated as CASSSPQGPETQYF.